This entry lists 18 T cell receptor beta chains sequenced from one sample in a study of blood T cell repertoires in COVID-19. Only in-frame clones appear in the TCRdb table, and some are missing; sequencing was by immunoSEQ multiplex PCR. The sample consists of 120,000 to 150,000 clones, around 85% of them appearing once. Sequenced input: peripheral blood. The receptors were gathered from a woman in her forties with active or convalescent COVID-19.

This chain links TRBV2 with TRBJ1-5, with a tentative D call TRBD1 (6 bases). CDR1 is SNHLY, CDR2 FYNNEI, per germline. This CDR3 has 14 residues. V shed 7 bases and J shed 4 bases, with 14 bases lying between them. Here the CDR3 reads CASIRDRSNQPQHF. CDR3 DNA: TGTGCCAGCATCAGAGACAGGAGTAATCAGCCCCAGCATTTT.

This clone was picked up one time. In nucleotides, the CDR3 is TGTGCCAGCGCAACAGCGGTTTCCTACGAGCAGTACTTC. Its translation: CASATAVSYEQYF. The rearrangement links TRBV11-2 to TRBJ2-7, with TRBD2 as a possible D gene (5 bases). Per germline, CDR1 SGHAT and CDR2 FQNNGV. CDR3 length: 13 residues. V lost 8 bases, J lost 1 base, and 12 bases lay in between.

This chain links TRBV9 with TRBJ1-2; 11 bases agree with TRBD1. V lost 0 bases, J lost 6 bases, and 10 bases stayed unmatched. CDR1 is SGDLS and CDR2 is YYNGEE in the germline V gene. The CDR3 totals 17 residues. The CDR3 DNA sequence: TGTGCCAGCAGCGTAGGGGACAGGGGGGAAGCTTGGGATGGCTACACCTTC. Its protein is CASSVGDRGEAWDGYTF.

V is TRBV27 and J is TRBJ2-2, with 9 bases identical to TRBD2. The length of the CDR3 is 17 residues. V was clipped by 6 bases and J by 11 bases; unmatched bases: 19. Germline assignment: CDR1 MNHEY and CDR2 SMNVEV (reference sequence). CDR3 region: CASRMALAGSQSSELFF. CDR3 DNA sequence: TGTGCCAGCAGGATGGCGCTAGCGGGAAGTCAAAGTTCTGAGCTGTTTTTT.

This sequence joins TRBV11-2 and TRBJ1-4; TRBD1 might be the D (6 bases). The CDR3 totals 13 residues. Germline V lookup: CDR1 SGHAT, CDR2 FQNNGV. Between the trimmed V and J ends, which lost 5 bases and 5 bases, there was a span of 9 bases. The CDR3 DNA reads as TGTGCCAGCAGCCCTGACAGGAATGAAAAACTGTTTTTT. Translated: CASSPDRNEKLFF. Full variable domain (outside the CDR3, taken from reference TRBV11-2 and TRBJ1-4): EAGVAQSPRYKIIEKRQSVAFWCNPISGHATLYWYQQILGQGPKLLIQFQNNGVVDDSQLPKDRFSAERLKGVDSTLKIQPAKLEDSAVYLCASSPDRNEKLFFGSGTQLSVL.

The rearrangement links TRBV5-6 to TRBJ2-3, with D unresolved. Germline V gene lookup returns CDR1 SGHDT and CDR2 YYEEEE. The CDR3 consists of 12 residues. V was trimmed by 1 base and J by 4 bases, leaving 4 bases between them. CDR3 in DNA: TGTGCCAGCAGCTTGCGGGCAGATACGCAGTATTTT. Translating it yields CASSLRADTQYF.

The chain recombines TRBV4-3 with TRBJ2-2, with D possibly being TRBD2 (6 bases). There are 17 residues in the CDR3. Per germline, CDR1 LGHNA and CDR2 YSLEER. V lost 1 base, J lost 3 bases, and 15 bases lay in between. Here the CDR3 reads CASSQARDFFHTGELFF. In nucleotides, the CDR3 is TGCGCCAGCAGCCAAGCCCGGGACTTCTTCCACACCGGGGAGCTGTTTTTT.

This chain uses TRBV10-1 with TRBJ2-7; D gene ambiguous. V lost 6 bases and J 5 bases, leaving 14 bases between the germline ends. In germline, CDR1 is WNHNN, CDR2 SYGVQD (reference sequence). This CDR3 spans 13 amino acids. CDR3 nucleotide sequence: TGCGCCAGCAGCGCGGCCCATAGTGACGAGCAGTACTTC. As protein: CASSAAHSDEQYF.

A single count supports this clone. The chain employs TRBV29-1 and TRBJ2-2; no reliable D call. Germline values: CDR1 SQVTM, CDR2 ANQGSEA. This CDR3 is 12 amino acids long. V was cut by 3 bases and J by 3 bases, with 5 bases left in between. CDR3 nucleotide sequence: TGCAGCGTTGACGGGTACACCGGGGAGCTGTTTTTT. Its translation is CSVDGYTGELFF.

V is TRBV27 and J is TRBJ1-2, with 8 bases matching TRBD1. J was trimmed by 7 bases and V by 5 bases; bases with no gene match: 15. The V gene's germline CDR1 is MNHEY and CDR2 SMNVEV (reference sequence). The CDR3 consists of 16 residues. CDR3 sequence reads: CASSDPAGTGRGGYTF. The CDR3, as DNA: TGTGCCAGCAGTGACCCCGCCGGGACAGGAAGGGGTGGCTACACCTTC.

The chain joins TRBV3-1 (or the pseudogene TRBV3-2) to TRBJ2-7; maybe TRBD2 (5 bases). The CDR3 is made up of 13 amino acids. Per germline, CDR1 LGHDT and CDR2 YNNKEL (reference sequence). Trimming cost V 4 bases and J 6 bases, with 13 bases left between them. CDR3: CASSPRGLTEQYF. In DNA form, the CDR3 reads TGTGCCAGCAGCCCCAGAGGGCTCACCGAGCAGTACTTC.

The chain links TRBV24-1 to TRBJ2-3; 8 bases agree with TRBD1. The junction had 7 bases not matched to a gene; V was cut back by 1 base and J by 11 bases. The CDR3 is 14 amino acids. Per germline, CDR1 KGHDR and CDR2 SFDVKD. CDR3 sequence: CATSDFPSGGWQYF. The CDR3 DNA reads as TGTGCCACCAGTGATTTCCCTTCAGGGGGCTGGCAGTATTTT.

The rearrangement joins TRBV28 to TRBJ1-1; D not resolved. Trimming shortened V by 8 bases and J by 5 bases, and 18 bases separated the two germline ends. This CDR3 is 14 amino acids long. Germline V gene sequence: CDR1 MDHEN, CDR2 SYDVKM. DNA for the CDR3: TGTGCCAGCGTGGGAGGCGGGGAAGGGACTGAAGCTTTCTTT. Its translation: CASVGGGEGTEAFF.

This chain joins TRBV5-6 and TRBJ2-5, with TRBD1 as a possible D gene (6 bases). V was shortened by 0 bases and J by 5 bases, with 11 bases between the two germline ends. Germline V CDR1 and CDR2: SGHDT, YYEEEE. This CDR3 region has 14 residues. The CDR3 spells CASSLGTVVETQYF. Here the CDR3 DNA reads TGTGCCAGCAGCTTGGGGACAGTGGTGGAGACCCAGTACTTC.

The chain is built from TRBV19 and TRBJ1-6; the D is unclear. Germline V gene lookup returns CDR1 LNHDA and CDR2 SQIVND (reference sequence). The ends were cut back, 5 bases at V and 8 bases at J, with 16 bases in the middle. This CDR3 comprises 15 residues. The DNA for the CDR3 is TGTGCCAGTAGTCCCGACCCCAGGCCGGATTCACCCCTCCACTTT. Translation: CASSPDPRPDSPLHF.

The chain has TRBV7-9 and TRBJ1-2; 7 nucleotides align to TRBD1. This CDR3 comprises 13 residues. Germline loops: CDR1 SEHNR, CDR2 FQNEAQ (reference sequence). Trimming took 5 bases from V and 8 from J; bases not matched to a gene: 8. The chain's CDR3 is CASSPDRVDGYTF. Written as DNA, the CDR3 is TGTGCCAGCAGCCCTGACAGGGTGGACGGCTACACCTTC.

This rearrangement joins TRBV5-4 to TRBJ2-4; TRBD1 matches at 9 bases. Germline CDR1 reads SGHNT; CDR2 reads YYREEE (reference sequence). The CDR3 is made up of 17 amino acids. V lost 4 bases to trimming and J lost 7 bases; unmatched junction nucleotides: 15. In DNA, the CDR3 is TGTGCCAGCAGCGGTAACAGGGGGCGCGGTTCGGCCAACATTCAGTACTTC. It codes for CASSGNRGRGSANIQYF.

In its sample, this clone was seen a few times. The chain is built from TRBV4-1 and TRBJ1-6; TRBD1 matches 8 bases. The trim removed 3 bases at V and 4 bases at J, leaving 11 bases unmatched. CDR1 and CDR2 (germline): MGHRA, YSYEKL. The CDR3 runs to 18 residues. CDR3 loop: CASSQDLTGEAYNSPLHF. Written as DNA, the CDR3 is TGCGCCAGCAGCCAGGATTTGACAGGGGAGGCATATAATTCACCCCTCCACTTT.